The T cell receptor beta chain described here comes from a study of T cell clonotyping in hematopoietic cell transplantation. Samples: about 28 days before transplant, then days 30, 100 and 180 after. Overall study findings and caveats: Higher Inverse Simpson Index values in graft donor and pretransplant recipient predicted broader posttransplant TCR diversity. CD4 and CD8 repertoire contributions could not be separated without sorting. Pathologically expanded recipient clonotypes increased progressively from day 30 to day 180 as diversity fell.

Regarding this clone: Its antigen is still unknown.

The protocol was immunoSEQ multiplex PCR, while the TCRdb copy is restricted to in-frame clones and leaves out a portion. This table has some 13,000 clones, roughly 92% appearing once. Trimming pared 2 bases from V and 5 bases from J, leaving 7 bases between. CDR1 and CDR2 from the germline V gene are SNHLY and FYNNEI. The CDR3 runs 14 residues. The chain combines TRBV2 with TRBJ1-6, with a tentative D call TRBD1 (6 bases). This TCR was sampled from a female patient in her fifties who had an allogeneic stem cell transplant from an unrelated donor, so the T cells may come from the graft donor. Some clones in this sample may be carry-over from other donors' samples. This material consisted of PBMCs, taken 100 days after allogeneic stem cell transplant. The CDR3 DNA reads TGTGCCAGCAGTGAATCAGGGGATAATTCACCCCTCCACTTT. Its translation is CASSESGDNSPLHF.